The table lists the clone carrying this TCR beta chain with a few counts. One entry per CDR3 protein, called by TCRdb with MiXCR from the reads. Of approximately 190,000 distinct CDR3 sequences in the sample, over 25% were seen once. This sample is drawn from a study of T cell repertoires in cytomegalovirus infection. CDR1 is MNHEY, CDR2 SVGAGI, per germline. Trimming left V 7 bases short and J 6 bases short, with 15 bases between. The CDR3 spans 14 residues. The rearrangement joins TRBV6-5 to TRBJ1-4, with D uncertain. Sequenced material: PBMCs. The origin of this receptor is a human donor in good health (CMV status not recorded). Some clones in this sample may be carry-over from other donors' samples. CDR3: CASTRSVAHEKLFF. The CDR3 nucleotides read TGTGCCAGCACCCGCAGTGTGGCCCATGAAAAACTGTTTTTT.